This TCR beta chain was profiled in a study of cytomegalovirus exposure and HLA in healthy donors. Study observations and caveats: The study listed roughly 160 cytomegalovirus-associated TCR beta chains. The study dropped some indistinguishable V segments, TRBV6-2 and TRBV6-3 among them. In a later analysis, an Asian-associated ancestry cluster reportedly showed fewer N-insertions than the approximately 620-donor mean. The dataset shows that most TCR sequences were rare, while some public TCRs occurred in many donors.

Worth noting for this clone: Its target is unknown.

Primers: 60 Vbeta forward and 13 Jbeta reverse. Libraries were prepared by immunoSEQ multiplex PCR; TCRdb keeps only in-frame clonotypes and omits some of them. Of about 190,000 clones in the sample, about 85% were seen once. Germline CDR1 reads MNHEY; CDR2 reads SMNVEV (reference sequence). The CDR3 covers 15 residues. The V and J ends lost 5 bases and 4 bases, in that order; junction bases with no gene match: 7. The sequence came from a man between 50 and 59 years old in good health and CMV-seronegative. V and J are TRBV27 and TRBJ2-2; 7 bases line up with TRBD1. Sequencing was performed on PBMCs. As DNA, the CDR3 is TGTGCCAGCAGTCAAAAGGGACAGTTCACCGGGGAGCTGTTTTTT. This sequence encodes CASSQKGQFTGELFF.